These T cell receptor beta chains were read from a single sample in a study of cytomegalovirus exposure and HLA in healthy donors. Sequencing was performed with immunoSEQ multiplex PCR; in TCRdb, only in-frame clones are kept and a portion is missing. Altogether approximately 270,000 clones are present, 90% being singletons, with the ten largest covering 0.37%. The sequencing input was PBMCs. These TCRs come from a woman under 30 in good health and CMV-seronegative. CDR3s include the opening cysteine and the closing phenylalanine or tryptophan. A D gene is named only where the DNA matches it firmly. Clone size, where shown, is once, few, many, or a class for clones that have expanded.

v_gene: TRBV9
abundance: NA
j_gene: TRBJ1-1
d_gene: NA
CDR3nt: TGTGCCAGCAGCGTATTAGGGGGGAACACTGAAGCTTTCTTT
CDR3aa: CASSVLGGNTEAFF

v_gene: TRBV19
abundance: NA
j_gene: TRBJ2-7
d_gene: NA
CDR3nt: TGTGCCAGTAGTAAGATTCAGGGAGGTGACGAGCAGTACTTC
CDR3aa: CASSKIQGGDEQYF

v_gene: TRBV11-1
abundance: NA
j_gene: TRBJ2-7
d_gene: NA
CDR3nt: TGTGCCAGCAGCTTAGTCAGCGGCTACGAGCAGTACTTC
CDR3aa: CASSLVSGYEQYF

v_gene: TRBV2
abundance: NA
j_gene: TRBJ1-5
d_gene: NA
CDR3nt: TGTGCCAGCAGTGAAGCCGACAGCTATAGCAATCAGCCCCAGCATTTT
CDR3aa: CASSEADSYSNQPQHF

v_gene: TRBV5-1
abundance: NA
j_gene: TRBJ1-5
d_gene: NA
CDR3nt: TGCGCCAGCAGCTTTATGGGAGGGCAGCCCCAGCATTTT
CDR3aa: CASSFMGGQPQHF

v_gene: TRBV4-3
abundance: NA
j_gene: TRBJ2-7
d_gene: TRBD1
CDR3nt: TGCGCCAGCAGCCAAAGCGGACAGGGGATCTACGAGCAGTACTTC
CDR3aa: CASSQSGQGIYEQYF

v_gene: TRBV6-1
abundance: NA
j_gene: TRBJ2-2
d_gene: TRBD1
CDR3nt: TGTGCCAGCAGTGTGCGGGGACAGGGTAACACCGGGGAGCTGTTTTTT
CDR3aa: CASSVRGQGNTGELFF

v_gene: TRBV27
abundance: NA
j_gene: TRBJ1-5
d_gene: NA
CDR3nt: TGTGCCAGCAGTCGCCAGGAAGATCACAATCAGCCCCAGCATTTT
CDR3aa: CASSRQEDHNQPQHF

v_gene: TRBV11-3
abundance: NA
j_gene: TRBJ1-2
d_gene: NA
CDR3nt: TGTGCCAGCAGCTTAGGGGGACAAGGCTACACCTTC
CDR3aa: CASSLGGQGYTF

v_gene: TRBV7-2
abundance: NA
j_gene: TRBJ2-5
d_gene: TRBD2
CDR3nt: TGTGCCAGCAGCTTCGGGGGGGAGGCCGAGACCCAGTACTTC
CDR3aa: CASSFGGEAETQYF

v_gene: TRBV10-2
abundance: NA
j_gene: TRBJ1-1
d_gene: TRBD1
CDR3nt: TGCGCCAGCGGAACTCAGGACAGGGCCTTGAACACTGAAGCTTTCTTT
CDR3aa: CASGTQDRALNTEAFF

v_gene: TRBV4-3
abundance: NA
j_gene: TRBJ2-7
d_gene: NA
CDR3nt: TGCGCCAGCAGCCAAGTGGCAGGGACTCCCTACGAGCAGTACTTC
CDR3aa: CASSQVAGTPYEQYF

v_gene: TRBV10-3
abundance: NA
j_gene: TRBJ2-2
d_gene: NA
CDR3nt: TGTGCCATCAGTGAGTCCGCGAACACCGGGGAGCTGTTTTTT
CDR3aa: CAISESANTGELFF

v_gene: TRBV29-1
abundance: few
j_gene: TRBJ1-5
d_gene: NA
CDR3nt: TGCAGCGTTGCTTTTAGACAGGATCAGCCCCAGCATTTT
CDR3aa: CSVAFRQDQPQHF

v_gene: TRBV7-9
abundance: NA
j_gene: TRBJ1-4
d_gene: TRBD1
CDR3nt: TGTGCCAGCAGCTCATCCCGGGACAGGGGACCTAATGAAAAACTGTTTTTT
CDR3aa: CASSSSRDRGPNEKLFF

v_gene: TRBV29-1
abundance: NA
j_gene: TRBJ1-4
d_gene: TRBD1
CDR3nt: TGCAGCGTTGATACAGGGGGCGCGAGTGAAAAACTGTTTTTT
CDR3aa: CSVDTGGASEKLFF

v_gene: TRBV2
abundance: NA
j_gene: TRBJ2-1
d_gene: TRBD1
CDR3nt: TGTGCCAGCAGTGAACCCAACCAACAGACAGGGGGAGGGTTCTTC
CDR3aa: CASSEPNQQTGGGFF

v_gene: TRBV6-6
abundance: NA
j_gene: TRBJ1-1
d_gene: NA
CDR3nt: TGTGCCAGCAGTTATCCCGGGGGGACTGAAGCTTTCTTT
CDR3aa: CASSYPGGTEAFF

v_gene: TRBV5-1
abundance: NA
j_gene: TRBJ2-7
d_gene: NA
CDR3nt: TGCGCCAGCAGCTTGGTAGAGAGGGTCCGGTCGGGGTTTTACTACGAGCAGTACTTC
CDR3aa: CASSLVERVRSGFYYEQYF

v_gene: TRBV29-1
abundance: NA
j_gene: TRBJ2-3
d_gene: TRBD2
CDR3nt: TGCAGCGTTGAAAGGACTAGCGGGGGTACAGATACGCAGTATTTT
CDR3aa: CSVERTSGGTDTQYF

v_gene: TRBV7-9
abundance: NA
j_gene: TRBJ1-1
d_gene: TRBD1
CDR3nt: TGTGCCAGCAGCCCGAGGGGACAGATGAACACTGAAGCTTTCTTT
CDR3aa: CASSPRGQMNTEAFF

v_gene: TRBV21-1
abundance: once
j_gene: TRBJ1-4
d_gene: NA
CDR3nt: TGTGCCAGCCCGAAGAGGGTAGCTAATGAAAAACTGTTTTTT
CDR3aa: CASPKRVANEKLFF

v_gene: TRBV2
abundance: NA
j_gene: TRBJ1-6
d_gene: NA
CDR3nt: TGTGCCAGCAGTGAGTCTGGGACTTATAATTCACCCCTCCACTTT
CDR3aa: CASSESGTYNSPLHF

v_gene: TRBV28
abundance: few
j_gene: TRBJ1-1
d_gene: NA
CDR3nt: TGTGCCAGCAGGGGAGACACTGAAGCTTTCTTT
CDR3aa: CASRGDTEAFF

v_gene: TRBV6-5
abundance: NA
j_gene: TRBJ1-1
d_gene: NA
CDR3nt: TGTGCCAGCAGTTATAGTCTAGGGGAGGGGGTTGCTGAAGCTTTCTTT
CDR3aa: CASSYSLGEGVAEAFF

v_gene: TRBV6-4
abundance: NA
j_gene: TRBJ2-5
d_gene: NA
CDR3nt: TGTGCCAGCAGCGAGGGCGGAGGGGACCAAGAGACCCAGTACTTC
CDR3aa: CASSEGGGDQETQYF

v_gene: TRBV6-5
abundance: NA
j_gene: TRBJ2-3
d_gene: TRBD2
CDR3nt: TGTGCCAGCAGACCTAGCGGGGGGGCATCCGATACGCAGTATTTT
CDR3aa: CASRPSGGASDTQYF

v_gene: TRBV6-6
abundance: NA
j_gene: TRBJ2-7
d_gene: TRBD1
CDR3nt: TGTGCCAGCAACTCTCGACAGGGGTCCTACGAGCAGTACTTC
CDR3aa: CASNSRQGSYEQYF

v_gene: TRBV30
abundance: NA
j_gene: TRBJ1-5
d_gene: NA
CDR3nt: TGTGCCTGGAACTTATTTAGCAATCAGCCCCAGCATTTT
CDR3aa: CAWNLFSNQPQHF

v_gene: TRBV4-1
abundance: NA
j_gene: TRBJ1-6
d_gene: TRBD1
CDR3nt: TGCGCCAGCAGCCCACAGGGGGCATTTAATTCACCCCTCCACTTT
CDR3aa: CASSPQGAFNSPLHF

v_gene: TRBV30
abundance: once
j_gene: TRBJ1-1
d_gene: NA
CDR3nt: TGTGCCTGGAGTACGGACAGAAACACTGAAGCTTTCTTT
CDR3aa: CAWSTDRNTEAFF

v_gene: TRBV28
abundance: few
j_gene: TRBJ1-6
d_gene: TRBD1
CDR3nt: TGTGCCAGCAGAGAAGGGGGCACTGATTATTCACCCCTCCACTTT
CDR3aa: CASREGGTDYSPLHF

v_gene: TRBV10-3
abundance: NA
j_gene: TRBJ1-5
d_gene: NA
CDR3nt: TGTGCCATCAGTGATCTTAGCAATCAGCCCCAGCATTTT
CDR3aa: CAISDLSNQPQHF

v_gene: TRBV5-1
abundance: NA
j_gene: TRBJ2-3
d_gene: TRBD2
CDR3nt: TGCGCCAGCAGCTTGGCTAGCGGGGGGACCACAGATACGCAGTATTTT
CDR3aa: CASSLASGGTTDTQYF

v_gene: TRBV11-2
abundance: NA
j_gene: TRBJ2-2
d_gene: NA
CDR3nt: TGTGCCAGCAGCTTACTCGGGGGAAACACCGGGGAGCTGTTTTTT
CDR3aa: CASSLLGGNTGELFF

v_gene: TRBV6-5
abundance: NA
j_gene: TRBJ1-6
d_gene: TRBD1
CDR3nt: TGTGCCAGCAGCCTCGGACAGGGGAGCTCACCCCTCCACTTT
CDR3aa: CASSLGQGSSPLHF

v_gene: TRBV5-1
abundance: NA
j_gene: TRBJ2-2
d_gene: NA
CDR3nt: TGCGCCAGCAGCTTGCAGGGCCCGACCGGGGAGCTGTTTTTT
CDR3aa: CASSLQGPTGELFF

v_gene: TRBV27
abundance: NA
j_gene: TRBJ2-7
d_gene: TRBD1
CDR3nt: TGTGCCAGCAGTCCGTCAACAGGGGTCATCTCCTACGAGCAGTACTTC
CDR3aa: CASSPSTGVISYEQYF

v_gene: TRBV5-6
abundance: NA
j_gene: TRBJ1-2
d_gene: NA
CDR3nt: TGTGCCAGCAGCACTGGACAGTCTAACTATGGCTACACCTTC
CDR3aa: CASSTGQSNYGYTF

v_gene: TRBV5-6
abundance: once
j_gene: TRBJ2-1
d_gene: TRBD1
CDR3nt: TGTGCCAGCAGCCGTGGACAGGGCCGAGGGGATGAGCAGTTCTTC
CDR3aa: CASSRGQGRGDEQFF

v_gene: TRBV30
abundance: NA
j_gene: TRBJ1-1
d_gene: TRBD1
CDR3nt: TGTGCCTGGAGTTTGGACAGGGTCACTGAAGCTTTCTTT
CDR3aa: CAWSLDRVTEAFF

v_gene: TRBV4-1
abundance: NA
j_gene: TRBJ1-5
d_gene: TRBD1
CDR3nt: TGCGCCAGCAGCCGAGGGACAGGGGAAGCGCAGCCCCAGCATTTT
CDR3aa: CASSRGTGEAQPQHF

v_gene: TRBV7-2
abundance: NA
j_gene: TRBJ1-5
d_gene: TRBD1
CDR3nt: TGTGCCAGCAGCTTGACTGGGACAGGGAATCAGCCCCAGCATTTT
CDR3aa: CASSLTGTGNQPQHF

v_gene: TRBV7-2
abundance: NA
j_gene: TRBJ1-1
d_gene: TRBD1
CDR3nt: TGTGCCAGCAGCCTCCCGCGACAGGGTGAAGCTTTCTTT
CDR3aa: CASSLPRQGEAFF

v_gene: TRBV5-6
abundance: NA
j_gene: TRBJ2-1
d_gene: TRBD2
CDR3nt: TGTGCCAGCAGCGGTAGCGGGATCCACAATGAGCAGTTCTTC
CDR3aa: CASSGSGIHNEQFF

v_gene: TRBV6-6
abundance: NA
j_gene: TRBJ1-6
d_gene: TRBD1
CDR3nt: TGTGCCAGCAACGGGGCCGGGACAGATAATTCACCCCTCCACTTT
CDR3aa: CASNGAGTDNSPLHF

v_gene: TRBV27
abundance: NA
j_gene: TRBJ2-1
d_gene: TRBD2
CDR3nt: TGTGCCAGCTCTATCAGCGGGGGGGTGTTCAATGAGCAGTTCTTC
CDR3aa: CASSISGGVFNEQFF

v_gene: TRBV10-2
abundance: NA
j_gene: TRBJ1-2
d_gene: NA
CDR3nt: TGCGCCAGCAGAGACAGCCGTCTGAACTATGGCTACACCTTC
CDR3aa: CASRDSRLNYGYTF

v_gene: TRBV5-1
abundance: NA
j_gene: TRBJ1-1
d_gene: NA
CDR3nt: TGCGCCAGCAGCTTGGGGACAGCCACTGAAGCTTTCTTT
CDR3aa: CASSLGTATEAFF

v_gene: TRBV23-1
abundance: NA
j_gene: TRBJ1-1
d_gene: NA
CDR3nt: TGCGCCAGCAGTCAATTTGGCAGGGAAGGTGACACTGAAGCTTTCTTT
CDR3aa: CASSQFGREGDTEAFF

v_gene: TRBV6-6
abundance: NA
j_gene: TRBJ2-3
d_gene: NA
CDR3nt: TGTGCCAGCAGTTACGGGTTAGGACAGACCACAGATACGCAGTATTTT
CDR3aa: CASSYGLGQTTDTQYF

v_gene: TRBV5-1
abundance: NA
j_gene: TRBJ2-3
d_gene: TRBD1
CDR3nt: TGCGCCAGCAGCTTGGGTTACGGGACAGGGCTGGCAGATACGCAGTATTTT
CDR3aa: CASSLGYGTGLADTQYF

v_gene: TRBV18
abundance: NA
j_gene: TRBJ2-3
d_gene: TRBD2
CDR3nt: TGTGCCAGCTCACCACCGGTCTCGGGGGGAACAGATACGCAGTATTTT
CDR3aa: CASSPPVSGGTDTQYF